This TCR beta chain came from a study of beta chain features in type 1 diabetes. Reverse transcribing all isolated RNA meant expressed TCRB transcripts were sequenced. Repertoires were generated with immunoSEQ multiplex PCR, while TCRdb's copy carries only in-frame clones and drops some. The sample lists under 400,000 clones; roughly a fifth were seen once. This clonotype was obtained from a woman under 30 in good health. Material: naive CD4+ T cells from blood.

CDR3 amino acids: CSIREGMNQPQHF. In DNA form, the CDR3 reads TGCAGCATCAGAGAGGGTATGAATCAGCCCCAGCATTTT. This chain joins TRBV29-1 and TRBJ1-5; D not resolved. V dropped 8 bases and J dropped 4 bases, with 15 bases sitting between them. The CDR3 loop spans 13 amino acids. Germline CDR1 reads SQVTM; CDR2 reads ANQGSEA.